These 15 T cell receptor beta chains came from one sample sequenced in a study of persistence of HIV-infected CD4 T cells (dated by TCRdb to 2018 to 2021). These receptors' targets are unknown. The immunoSEQ hsTCRB assay version 4, run in survey mode, was used to sequence TCRbeta repertoires from genomic DNA. The clones in this table, taken by TCRdb from immuneACCESS, are in-frame only. Not every clone is retained; where verified, under half of the shortfall comes from an unresolved V gene, and the cause of the rest is unknown. The sample table holds about 50,000 clones, of which under 85% were seen once. 3% of the sample is in the top ten clones. In the paper's terms, the treatment or condition label means: suppressive antiretroviral therapy. Cells were stimulated with lysates of CMV-infected fibroblasts at roughly 10 ug/mL. Nonresponding CD40L-negative CD69-negative CD45RO-high memory CD4+ T cells were sorted as memory populations depleted of antigen-responding cells.

The sample consisted of CD4+ T cells sorted from PBMCs after approximately 20-hour stimulation, taken from a patient who received antiretroviral therapy. The label giving this sample's cell subset or site can be read as: CD40L-CD69- CD45RO-high memory CD4 T cells not responding to CMV lysate. The source of these receptors is an adult man with HIV who was CMV-seropositive.

This clone occurred a few times. The rearrangement joins TRBV27 to TRBJ2-7; D is possibly TRBD1 or TRBD2 (5 bases each). Trimming pared 0 bases from V and 2 bases from J, leaving 11 bases between. From germline, CDR1 is MNHEY and CDR2 SMNVEV (reference sequence). CDR3 length: 15 residues. Written as DNA, the CDR3 is TGTGCCAGCAGTTTATCGTATGAGGGGCCCTACGAGCAGTACTTC. Protein product: CASSLSYEGPYEQYF.

This sequence joins TRBV2 and TRBJ1-2, with a possible D match to TRBD1 (6 bases). V was clipped by 6 bases and J by 5 bases, with 13 bases between them. This CDR3 spans 13 amino acids. From germline, CDR1 is SNHLY and CDR2 FYNNEI. The CDR3 bases are TGTGCCAGCAGCCTGGACAGCCGGTATGGCTACACCTTC. It yields the protein CASSLDSRYGYTF. Based on the CDR3 plus reference TRBV2 and TRBJ1-2, the full variable domain is EPEVTQTPSHQVTQMGQEVILRCVPISNHLYFYWYRQILGQKVEFLVSFYNNEISEKSEIFDDQFSVERPDGSNFTLKIRSTKLEDSAMYFCASSLDSRYGYTFGSGTRLTVV.

The J gene is TRBJ1-1, the V gene TRBV10-1; 10 nucleotides line up with TRBD1. CDR3 size: 16 residues. CDR1 is WNHNN, CDR2 SYGVQD, per germline (reference sequence). Unmatched junction bases numbered 5, after V lost 4 bases and J lost 0 bases. The CDR3 region is CASSGGTGVVNTEAFF. CDR3 sequence (DNA): TGCGCCAGCAGTGGGGGGACAGGGGTTGTGAACACTGAAGCTTTCTTT.

The chain couples TRBV6-1 to TRBJ1-1; 7 nucleotides agree with TRBD1. This CDR3 contains 14 residues. The V gene end was trimmed by 3 bases and the J gene end by 3 bases; junction bases not matched to a gene: 4. Germline assignment: CDR1 MNHNS and CDR2 SASEGT. CDR3: CASSESDRYTEAFF. The CDR3 bases are TGTGCCAGCAGTGAGTCGGACAGGTACACTGAAGCTTTCTTT.

The rearrangement links TRBV6-4 to TRBJ1-5; TRBD1 is a possible D gene (5 bases). The CDR3 is 15 amino acids. The germline V gene has CDR1 MRHNA and CDR2 SNTAGT. Trimming removed 6 bases at V and 4 bases at J, with 16 bases between. CDR3 protein: CASRDRATANQPQHF. The CDR3 DNA follows: TGTGCCAGCAGAGACAGAGCGACAGCTAATCAGCCCCAGCATTTT.

V and J are TRBV24-1 and TRBJ2-3; TRBD2 matches at 9 bases. V shed 5 bases and J 1 base; nucleotides not matched to a gene: 0. The germline gives CDR1 KGHDR, CDR2 SFDVKD. The CDR3 loop spans 14 amino acids. The DNA for the CDR3 is TGTGCCACCAGTGTAGCGGGGGGCACAGATACGCAGTATTTT. Translating gives CATSVAGGTDTQYF.

This clone was seen a single time. The rearrangement uses TRBV6-6 and TRBJ2-7, with 10 nucleotides matching TRBD1. CDR1 and CDR2 (germline): MNHNY, SVGAGI (reference sequence). The CDR3 length is 14 residues. Trimming cost V 4 bases and J 4 bases; bases outside gene matches: 4. The CDR3: CASSSGDRGYEQYF. The CDR3 DNA reads as TGTGCCAGCAGTTCTGGGGACAGGGGTTACGAGCAGTACTTC.

V and J are TRBV6-2 or TRBV6-3 and TRBJ2-2, with a possible D match to TRBD1 (5 bases). The CDR3 consists of 15 residues. V lost 6 bases to trimming and J lost 0 bases, with 11 bases between them. Looked up from germline, CDR1 is MNHEY and CDR2 is SVGEGT. Here the CDR3 reads CASSVRQTNTGELFF. The CDR3 DNA is TGTGCCAGCAGCGTGAGACAGACGAACACCGGGGAGCTGTTTTTT.

This chain joins TRBV7-8 and TRBJ1-3; no definite D call. V was shortened by 1 base and J by 0 bases, with 4 bases between the two germline ends. This CDR3 contains 14 residues. Germline CDR1 SGHVS, CDR2 FQNEAQ. In DNA form, the CDR3 reads TGTGCCAGCAGCTTAGAGTTCTCTGGAAACACCATATATTTT. The encoded protein is CASSLEFSGNTIYF.

The rearrangement links TRBV19 to TRBJ1-5; TRBD1 might be the D (6 bases). V was trimmed by 6 bases and J by 10 bases, leaving 13 bases between them. Germline lookup yields CDR1 LNHDA and CDR2 SQIVND (reference sequence). The CDR3 is 12 residues long. The CDR3 nucleotides read TGTGCCAGTAGCCCCGGGGGCCAACCCCAGCATTTT. The encoded protein is CASSPGGQPQHF. The entire variable domain, with the rest obtained from reference TRBV19 and TRBJ1-5, is as follows: DGGITQSPKYLFRKEGQNVTLSCEQNLNHDAMYWYRQDPGQGLRLIYYSQIVNDFQKGDIAEGYSVSREKKESFPLTVTSAQKNPTAFYLCASSPGGQPQHFGDGTRLSIL.

This clone has only a few counts. The chain carries TRBV6-5 and TRBJ2-7; D is uncertain. Germline V CDR1 and CDR2: MNHEY, SVGAGI. The CDR3 spans 11 residues. V dropped 10 bases and J dropped 2 bases, with 9 bases sitting between them. CDR3 residues: CATKDPYEQYF. In DNA form, the CDR3 reads TGTGCCACCAAGGACCCCTACGAGCAGTACTTC.

The chain carries TRBV6-6 and TRBJ1-6, with D unclear. The CDR3 totals 13 residues. Trimming took 4 bases from V and 6 from J, leaving 7 bases between them. Germline CDR1 MNHNY, CDR2 SVGAGI (reference sequence). The CDR3 DNA is TGTGCCAGCAGTTGGGCCTTTAATTCACCCCTCCACTTT. Its protein product is CASSWAFNSPLHF.

The chain couples TRBV19 to TRBJ1-6; D not resolved. V lost 3 bases and J 4 bases, leaving 10 bases between the germline ends. Germline V gene data show CDR1 as LNHDA and CDR2 as SQIVND (reference sequence). CDR3 size: 15 residues. CDR3 amino acids: CASSIQPRYNSPLHF. The CDR3 bases are TGTGCCAGTAGTATTCAACCCCGATATAATTCACCCCTCCACTTT.

Points on this clone: Other nucleotide sequences in the sample specify the same CDR3. The DNA of the CDR3 is TGTGCCAGCAGCCAAGTTGAGTACGAGCAGTACTTC. Translated: CASSQVEYEQYF. The chain has TRBV3-1 (or the pseudogene TRBV3-2) and TRBJ2-7; D is uncertain. Between the trimmed V and J ends, which lost 1 base and 4 bases, there was a span of 5 bases. CDR1 and CDR2 (germline): LGHDT, YNNKEL (reference sequence). The CDR3 totals 12 residues.

This chain connects TRBV5-6 to TRBJ2-3; D is ambiguous. CDR1 and CDR2 (germline): SGHDT, YYEEEE. V was cut by 4 bases and J by 1 base, with 1 base left in between. The CDR3 contains 11 residues. The CDR3 sequence: CASSRTDTQYF. Written as DNA, the CDR3 is TGTGCCAGCAGCCGCACAGATACGCAGTATTTT.